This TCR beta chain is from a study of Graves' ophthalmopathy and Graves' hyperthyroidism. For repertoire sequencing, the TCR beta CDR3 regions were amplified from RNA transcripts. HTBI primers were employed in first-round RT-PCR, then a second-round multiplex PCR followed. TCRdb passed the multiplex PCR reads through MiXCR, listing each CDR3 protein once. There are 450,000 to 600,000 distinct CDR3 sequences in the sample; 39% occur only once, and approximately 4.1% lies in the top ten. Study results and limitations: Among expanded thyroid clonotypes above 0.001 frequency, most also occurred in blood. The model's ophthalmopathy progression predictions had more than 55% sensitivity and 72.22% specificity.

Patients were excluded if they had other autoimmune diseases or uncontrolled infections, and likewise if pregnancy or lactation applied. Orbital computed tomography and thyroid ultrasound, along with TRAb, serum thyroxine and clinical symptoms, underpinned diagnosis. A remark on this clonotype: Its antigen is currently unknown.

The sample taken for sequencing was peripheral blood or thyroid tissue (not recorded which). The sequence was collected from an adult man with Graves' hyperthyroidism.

In nucleotides, the CDR3 is TGTGCCAGCAGCCAAAGCACAGGGATCTACGAGCAGTACTTC. This sequence encodes CASSQSTGIYEQYF. V and J are TRBV7-9 and TRBJ2-7, with a weak D call TRBD1 (6 bases). Germline V gene sequence: CDR1 SEHNR, CDR2 FQNEAQ (reference sequence). The germline V and J ends were trimmed by 5 bases and 3 bases, with 14 bases remaining between them. The length of the CDR3 is 14 residues.